This T cell receptor beta chain was recorded in a study of T cell responses to AZD1222 COVID-19 vaccine. V lost 4 bases to trimming and J lost 2 bases; unmatched junction nucleotides: 2. CDR1 is LNHDA, CDR2 SQIVND, per germline (reference sequence). This CDR3 comprises 14 residues. Measured with immunoSEQ multiplex PCR; TCRdb has only the in-frame clones, and not every one. The sample lists 150,000 or so clones; about nine tenths were seen once. Overall study results and limits: Vaccination with two AZD1222 doses was followed by a rise in Spike-specific TCR breadth and depth. Clonal diversity was possibly underestimated, and the donors were mostly white British, with more females.

With respect to this clone: Its matching antigen is unknown.

The V gene is TRBV19, the J gene TRBJ1-3; 7 bases are shared with TRBD1. The specimen was peripheral blood, collected on day 0 of AZD1222 vaccination. This TCR derives from an adult in good health. The CDR3 reads CASSRGTAGNTIYF. As DNA, the CDR3 is TGTGCCAGTAGTAGAGGGACAGCTGGAAACACCATATATTTT.